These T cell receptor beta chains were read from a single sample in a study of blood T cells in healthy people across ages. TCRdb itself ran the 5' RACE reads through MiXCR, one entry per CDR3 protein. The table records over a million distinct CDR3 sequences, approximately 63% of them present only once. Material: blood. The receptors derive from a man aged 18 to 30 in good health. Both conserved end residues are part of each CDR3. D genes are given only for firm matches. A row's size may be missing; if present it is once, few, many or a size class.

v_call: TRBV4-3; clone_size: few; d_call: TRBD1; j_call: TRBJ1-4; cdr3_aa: CASSLGQGKLFF; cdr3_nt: TGCGCCAGCAGCCTGGGACAGGGAAAACTGTTTTTT
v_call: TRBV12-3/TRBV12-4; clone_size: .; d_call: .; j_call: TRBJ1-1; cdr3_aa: CASSLRCSAFF; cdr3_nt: TGTGCCAGCAGTTTGCGGTGTTCAGCTTTCTTT
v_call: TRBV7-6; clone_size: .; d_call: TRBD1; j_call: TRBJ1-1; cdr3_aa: CASSPDRWTGQHTEAFF; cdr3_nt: TGTGCCAGCAGCCCAGATCGATGGACAGGGCAGCACACTGAAGCTTTCTTT
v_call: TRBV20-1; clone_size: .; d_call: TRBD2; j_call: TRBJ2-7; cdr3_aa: CSACGLAGGEQYF; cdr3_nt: TGCAGTGCCTGCGGACTAGCGGGGGGAGAGCAGTACTTC
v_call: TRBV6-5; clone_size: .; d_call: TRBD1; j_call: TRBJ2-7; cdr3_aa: CASSYSWDRESYEQYF; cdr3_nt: TGTGCCAGCAGTTACTCGTGGGACAGGGAATCCTACGAGCAGTACTTC
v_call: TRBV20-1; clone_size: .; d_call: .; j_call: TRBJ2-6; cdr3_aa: CSAGGRENPGANVLTF; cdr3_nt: TGCAGTGCCGGGGGCAGGGAAAACCCTGGGGCCAACGTCCTGACTTTC
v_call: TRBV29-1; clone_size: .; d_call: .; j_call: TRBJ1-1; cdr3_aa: CSVTVASDAFF; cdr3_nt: TGCAGCGTAACAGTAGCGTCGGACGCTTTCTTT
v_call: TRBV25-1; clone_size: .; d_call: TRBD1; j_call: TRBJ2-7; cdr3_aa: CASSGSSRGYEQYF; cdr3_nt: TGTGCCAGCAGTGGATCTAGCAGGGGGTACGAGCAGTACTTC
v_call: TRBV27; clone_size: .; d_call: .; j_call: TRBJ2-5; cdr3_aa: CASSLAGTEKGKYF; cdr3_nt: TGTGCCAGCAGTTTAGCGGGGACCGAAAAAGGGAAGTACTTC
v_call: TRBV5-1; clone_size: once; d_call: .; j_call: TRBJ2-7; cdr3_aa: CASSSSPDSAYNEQYF; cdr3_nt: TGCGCCAGCAGCTCCTCCCCGGACAGTGCCTACAATGAGCAGTACTTC
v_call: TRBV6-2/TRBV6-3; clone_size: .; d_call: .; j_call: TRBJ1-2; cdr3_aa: CASSYADRMIGYGYTF; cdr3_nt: TGTGCCAGCAGTTACGCCGACAGGATGATTGGGTATGGCTACACCTTC
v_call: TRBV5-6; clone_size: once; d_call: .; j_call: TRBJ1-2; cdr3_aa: CASSLFRTDNYGYTF; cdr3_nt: TGTGCCAGCAGCTTATTTAGGACAGATAACTATGGCTACACCTTC
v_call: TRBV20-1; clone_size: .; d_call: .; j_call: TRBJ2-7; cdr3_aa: CRAERAPLSSYEQYF; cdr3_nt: TGCAGGGCCGAGAGGGCCCCTCTTAGCTCCTACGAGCAGTACTTC
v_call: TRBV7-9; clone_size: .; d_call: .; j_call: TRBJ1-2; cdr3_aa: CASRSEGRQTNYGYTF; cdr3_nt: TGTGCCAGCAGGTCTGAGGGCCGGCAGACTAACTATGGCTACACCTTC
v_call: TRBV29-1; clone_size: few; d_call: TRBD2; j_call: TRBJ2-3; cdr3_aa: CSTHHLAGSSDGSDTQYF; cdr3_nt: TGCAGCACTCACCATCTAGCGGGGTCTAGCGACGGATCAGATACGCAGTATTTT
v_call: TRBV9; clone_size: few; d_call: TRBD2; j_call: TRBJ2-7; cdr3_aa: CASSSPGTSGEQYF; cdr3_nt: TGTGCCAGCAGCTCACCCGGGACTAGCGGGGAGCAGTACTTC
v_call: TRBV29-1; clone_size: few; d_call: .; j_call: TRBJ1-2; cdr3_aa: CSVEVSGTSNYGYTF; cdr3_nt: TGCAGCGTTGAAGTGTCCGGCACGAGTAACTATGGCTACACCTTC
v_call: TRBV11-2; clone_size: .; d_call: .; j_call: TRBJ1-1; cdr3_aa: CASSPRRVRLGGGIAEAFF; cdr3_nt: TGTGCCAGCAGCCCAAGGAGGGTCCGGTTGGGGGGAGGAATTGCTGAAGCTTTCTTT